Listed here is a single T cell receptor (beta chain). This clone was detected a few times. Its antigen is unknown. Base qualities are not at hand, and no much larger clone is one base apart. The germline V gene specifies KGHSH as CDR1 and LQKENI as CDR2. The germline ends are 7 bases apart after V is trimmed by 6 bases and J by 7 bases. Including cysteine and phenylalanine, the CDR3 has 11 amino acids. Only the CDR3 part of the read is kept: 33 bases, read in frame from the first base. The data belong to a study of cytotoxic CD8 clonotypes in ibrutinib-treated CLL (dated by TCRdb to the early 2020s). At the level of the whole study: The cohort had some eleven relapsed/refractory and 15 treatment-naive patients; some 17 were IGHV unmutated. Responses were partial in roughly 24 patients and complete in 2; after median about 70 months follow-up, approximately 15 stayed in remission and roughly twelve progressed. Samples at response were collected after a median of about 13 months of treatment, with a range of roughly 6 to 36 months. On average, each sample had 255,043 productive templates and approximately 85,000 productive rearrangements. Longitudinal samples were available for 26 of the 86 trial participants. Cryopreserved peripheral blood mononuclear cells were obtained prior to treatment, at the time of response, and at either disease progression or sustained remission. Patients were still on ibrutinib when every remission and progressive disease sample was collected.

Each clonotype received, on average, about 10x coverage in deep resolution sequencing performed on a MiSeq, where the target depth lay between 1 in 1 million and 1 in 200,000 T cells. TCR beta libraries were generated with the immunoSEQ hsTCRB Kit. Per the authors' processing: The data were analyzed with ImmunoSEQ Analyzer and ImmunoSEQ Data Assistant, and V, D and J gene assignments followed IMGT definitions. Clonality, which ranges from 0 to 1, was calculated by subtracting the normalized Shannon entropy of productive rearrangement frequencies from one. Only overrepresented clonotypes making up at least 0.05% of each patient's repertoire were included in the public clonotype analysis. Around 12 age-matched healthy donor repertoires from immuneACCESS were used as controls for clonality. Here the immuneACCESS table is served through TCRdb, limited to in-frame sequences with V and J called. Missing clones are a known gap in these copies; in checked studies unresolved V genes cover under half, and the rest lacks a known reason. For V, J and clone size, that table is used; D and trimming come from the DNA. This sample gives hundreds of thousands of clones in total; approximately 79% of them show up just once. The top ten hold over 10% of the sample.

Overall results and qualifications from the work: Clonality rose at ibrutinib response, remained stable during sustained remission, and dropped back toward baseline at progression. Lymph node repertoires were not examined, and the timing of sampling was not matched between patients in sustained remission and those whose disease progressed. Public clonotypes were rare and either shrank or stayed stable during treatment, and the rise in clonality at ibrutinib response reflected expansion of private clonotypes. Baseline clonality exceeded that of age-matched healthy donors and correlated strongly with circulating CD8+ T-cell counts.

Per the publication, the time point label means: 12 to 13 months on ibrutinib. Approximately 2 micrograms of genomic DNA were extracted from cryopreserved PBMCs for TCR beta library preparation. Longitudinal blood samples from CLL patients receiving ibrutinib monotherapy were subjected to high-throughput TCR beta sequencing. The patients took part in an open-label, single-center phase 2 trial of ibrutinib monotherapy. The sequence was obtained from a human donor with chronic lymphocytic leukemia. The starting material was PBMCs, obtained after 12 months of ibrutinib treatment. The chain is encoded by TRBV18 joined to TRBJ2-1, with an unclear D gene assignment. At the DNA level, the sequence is TGTGCCAGCTCGGGTCAAAATGAGCAGTTCTTC. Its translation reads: CASSGQNEQFF.